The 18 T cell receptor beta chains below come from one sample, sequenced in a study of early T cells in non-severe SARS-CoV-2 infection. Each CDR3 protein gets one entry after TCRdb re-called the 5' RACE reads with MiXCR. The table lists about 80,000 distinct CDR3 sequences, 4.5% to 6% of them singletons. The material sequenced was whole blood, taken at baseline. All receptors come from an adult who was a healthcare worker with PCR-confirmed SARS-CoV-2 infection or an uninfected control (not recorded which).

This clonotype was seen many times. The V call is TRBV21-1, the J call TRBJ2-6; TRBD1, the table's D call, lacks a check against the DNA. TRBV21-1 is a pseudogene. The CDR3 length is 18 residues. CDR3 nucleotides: TGTGCCAGCAGCATTCCCCGGGACGTAGACTCTGGGGCCAACGTCCTGACTTTC. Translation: CASSIPRDVDSGANVLTF.

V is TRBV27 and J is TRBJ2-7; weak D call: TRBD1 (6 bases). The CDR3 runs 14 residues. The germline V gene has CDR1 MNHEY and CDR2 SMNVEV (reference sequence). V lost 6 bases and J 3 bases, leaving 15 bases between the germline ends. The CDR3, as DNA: TGTGCCAGCAGGTTACAAGGACAGAACTACGAGCAGTACTTC. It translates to CASRLQGQNYEQYF.

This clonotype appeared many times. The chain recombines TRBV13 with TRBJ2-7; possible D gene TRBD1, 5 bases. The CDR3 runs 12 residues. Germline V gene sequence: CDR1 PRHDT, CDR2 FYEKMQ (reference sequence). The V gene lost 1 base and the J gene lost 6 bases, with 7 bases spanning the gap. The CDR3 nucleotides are TGTGCCAGCAGCTTAGTAGGGGTCGAGCAGTACTTC. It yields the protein CASSLVGVEQYF.

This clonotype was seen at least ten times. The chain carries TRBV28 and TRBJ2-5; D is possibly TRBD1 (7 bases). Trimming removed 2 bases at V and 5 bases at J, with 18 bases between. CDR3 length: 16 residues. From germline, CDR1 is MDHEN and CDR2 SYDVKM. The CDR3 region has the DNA TGTGCCAGCAGTTTAAGAGGAGGGGGCCTAAGGGAGACCCAGTACTTC. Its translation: CASSLRGGGLRETQYF.

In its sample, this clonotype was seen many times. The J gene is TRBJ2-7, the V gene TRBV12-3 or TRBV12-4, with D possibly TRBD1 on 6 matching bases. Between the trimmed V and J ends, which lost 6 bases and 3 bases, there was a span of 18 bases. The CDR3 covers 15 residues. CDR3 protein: CASSQTGSLFYEQYF. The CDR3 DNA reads TGTGCCAGCAGCCAGACAGGTAGTCTCTTCTACGAGCAGTACTTC.

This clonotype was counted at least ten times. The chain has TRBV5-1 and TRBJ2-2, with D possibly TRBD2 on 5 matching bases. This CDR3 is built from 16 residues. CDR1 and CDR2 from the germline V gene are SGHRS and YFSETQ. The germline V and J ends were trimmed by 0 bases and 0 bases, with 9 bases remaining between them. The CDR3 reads CASSLVGGTNTGELFF. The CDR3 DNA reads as TGCGCCAGCAGCTTGGTTGGAGGTACGAACACCGGGGAGCTGTTTTTT. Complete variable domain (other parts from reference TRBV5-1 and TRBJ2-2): KAGVTQTPRYLIKTRGQQVTLSCSPISGHRSVSWYQQTPGQGLQFLFEYFSETQRNKGNFPGRFSGRQFSNSRSEMNVSTLELGDSALYLCASSLVGGTNTGELFFGEGSRLTVL.

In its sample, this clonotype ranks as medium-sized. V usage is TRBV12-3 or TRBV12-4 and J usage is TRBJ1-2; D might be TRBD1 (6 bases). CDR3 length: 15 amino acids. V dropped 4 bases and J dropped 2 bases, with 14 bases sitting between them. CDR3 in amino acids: CASSSRTDTNYGYTF. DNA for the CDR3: TGTGCCAGCAGTTCGCGGACAGATACGAACTATGGCTACACCTTC.

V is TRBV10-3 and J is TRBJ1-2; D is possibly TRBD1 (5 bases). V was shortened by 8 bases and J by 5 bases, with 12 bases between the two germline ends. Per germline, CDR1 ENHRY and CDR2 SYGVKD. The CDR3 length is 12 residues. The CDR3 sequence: CAIEGTEYGYTF. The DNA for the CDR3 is TGTGCCATCGAAGGGACGGAGTATGGCTACACCTTC.

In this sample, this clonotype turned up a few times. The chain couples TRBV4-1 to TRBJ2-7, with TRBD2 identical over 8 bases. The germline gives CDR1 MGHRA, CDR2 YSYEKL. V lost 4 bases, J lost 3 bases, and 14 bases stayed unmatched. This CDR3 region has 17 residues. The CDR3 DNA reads TGCGCCAGCAGCCGTAAGGACCGAGGAGCGGGAGACTACGAGCAGTACTTC. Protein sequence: CASSRKDRGAGDYEQYF.

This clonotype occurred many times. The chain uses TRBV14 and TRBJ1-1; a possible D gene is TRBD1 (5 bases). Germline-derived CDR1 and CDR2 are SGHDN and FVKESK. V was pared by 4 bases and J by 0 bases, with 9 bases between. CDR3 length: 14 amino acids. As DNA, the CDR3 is TGTGCCAGCAGCCTCGCAGGGATGAACACTGAAGCTTTCTTT. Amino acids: CASSLAGMNTEAFF.

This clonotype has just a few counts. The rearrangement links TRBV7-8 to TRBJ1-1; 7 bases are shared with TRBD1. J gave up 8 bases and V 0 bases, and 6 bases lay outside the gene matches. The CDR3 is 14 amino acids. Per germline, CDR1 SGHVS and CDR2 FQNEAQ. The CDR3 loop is CASSLAGGGFEAFF. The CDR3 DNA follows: TGTGCCAGCAGCTTAGCAGGGGGCGGATTCGAAGCTTTCTTT. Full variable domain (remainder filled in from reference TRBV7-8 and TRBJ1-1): GAGVSQSPRYKVAKRGQDVALRCDPISGHVSLFWYQQALGQGPEFLTYFQNEAQLDKSGLPSDRFFAERPEGSVSTLKIQRTQQEDSAVYLCASSLAGGGFEAFFGQGTRLTVV.

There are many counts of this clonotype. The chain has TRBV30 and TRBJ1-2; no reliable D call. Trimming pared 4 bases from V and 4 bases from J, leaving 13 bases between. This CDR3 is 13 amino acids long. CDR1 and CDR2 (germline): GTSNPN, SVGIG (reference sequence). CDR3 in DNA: TGTGCCTGGACTCCCGGGTATGGCTATGGCTACACCTTC. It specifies CAWTPGYGYGYTF.

The CDR3 is CSASGGTGAFEQYF. CDR3 in DNA: TGCAGTGCTAGCGGGGGGACAGGGGCTTTCGAGCAGTACTTC. V is TRBV20-1 and J is TRBJ2-7, with 10 bases fitting TRBD1. This CDR3 has 14 residues. Germline trimming cut 3 bases from V and 6 bases from J; bases unmatched to any gene: 8. Germline loops: CDR1 DFQATT, CDR2 SNEGSKA (reference sequence).

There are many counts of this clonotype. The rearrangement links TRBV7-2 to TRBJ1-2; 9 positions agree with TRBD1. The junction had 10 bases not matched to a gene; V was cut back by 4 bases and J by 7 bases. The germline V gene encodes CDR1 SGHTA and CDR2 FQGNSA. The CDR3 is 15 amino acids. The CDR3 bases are TGTGCCAGCAGCTCAGGGCGGACAGGGGAGCGTGGCTACACCTTC. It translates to CASSSGRTGERGYTF.

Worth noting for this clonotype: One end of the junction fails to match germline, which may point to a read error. DNA for the CDR3: TGTGCCAGCAGCCAAGATATAAACTCCAACGAGCAGTACTTC. Its translation: CASSQDINSNEQYF. The genes are TRBV3-1 and TRBJ2-7; D is undetermined. The germline CDR1 and CDR2 sequences are LGHDT and YNNKEL (reference sequence). CDR3 length: 14 amino acids.

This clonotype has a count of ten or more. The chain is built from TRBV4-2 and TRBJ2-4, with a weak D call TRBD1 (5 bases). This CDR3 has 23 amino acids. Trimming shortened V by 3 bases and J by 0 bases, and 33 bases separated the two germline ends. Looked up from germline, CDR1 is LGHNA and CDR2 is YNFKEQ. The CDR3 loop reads CASSHDPLRGILNSKIAKNIQYF. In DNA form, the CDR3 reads TGTGCCAGCAGCCACGATCCCCTTAGGGGAATTCTCAACTCAAAAATAGCCAAAAACATTCAGTACTTC.

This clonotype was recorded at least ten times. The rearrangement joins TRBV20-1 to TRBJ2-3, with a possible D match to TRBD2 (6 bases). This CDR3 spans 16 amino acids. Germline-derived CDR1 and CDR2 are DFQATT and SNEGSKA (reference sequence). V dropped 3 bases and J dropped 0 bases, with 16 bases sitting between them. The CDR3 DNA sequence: TGCAGTGCTAGCCCCGGGGACTTTACTAGCACAGATACGCAGTATTTT. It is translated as CSASPGDFTSTDTQYF.

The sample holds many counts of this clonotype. The CDR3 loop is CSARKPGRATGELFF. The CDR3 region has the DNA TGCAGTGCCAGAAAACCGGGACGGGCGACCGGGGAGCTGTTTTTT. This chain uses TRBV20-1 with TRBJ2-2; D is possibly TRBD1 or TRBD2 (5 bases each). This CDR3 comprises 15 residues. Germline assignment: CDR1 DFQATT and CDR2 SNEGSKA (reference sequence). Trimming removed 6 bases at V and 5 bases at J, with 19 bases between.